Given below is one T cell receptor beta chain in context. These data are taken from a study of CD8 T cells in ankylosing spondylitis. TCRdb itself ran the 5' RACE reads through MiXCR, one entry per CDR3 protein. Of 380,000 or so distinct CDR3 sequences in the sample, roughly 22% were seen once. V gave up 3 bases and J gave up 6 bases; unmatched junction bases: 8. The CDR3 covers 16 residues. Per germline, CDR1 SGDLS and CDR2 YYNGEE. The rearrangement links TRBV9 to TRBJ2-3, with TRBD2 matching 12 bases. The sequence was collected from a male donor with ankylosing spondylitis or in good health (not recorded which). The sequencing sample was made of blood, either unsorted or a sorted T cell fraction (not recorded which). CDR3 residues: CASSAPLAGGPDTQYF. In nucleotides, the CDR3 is TGTGCCAGCAGCGCCCCCCTAGCGGGGGGGCCTGATACGCAGTATTTT.